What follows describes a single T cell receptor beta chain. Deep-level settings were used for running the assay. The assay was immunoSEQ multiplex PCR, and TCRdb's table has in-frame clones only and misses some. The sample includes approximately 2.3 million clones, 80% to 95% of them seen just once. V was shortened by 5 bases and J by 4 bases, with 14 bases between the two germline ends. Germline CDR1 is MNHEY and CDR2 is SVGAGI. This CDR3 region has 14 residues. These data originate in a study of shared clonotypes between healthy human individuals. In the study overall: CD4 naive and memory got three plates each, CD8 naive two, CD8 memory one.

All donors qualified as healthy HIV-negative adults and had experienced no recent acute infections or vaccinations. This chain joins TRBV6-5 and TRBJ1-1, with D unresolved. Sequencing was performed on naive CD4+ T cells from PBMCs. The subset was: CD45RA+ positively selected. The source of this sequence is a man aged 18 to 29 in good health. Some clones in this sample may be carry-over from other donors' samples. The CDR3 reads CASSRGLFGTEAFF. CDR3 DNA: TGTGCCAGCAGTCGAGGGTTGTTCGGCACTGAAGCTTTCTTT.